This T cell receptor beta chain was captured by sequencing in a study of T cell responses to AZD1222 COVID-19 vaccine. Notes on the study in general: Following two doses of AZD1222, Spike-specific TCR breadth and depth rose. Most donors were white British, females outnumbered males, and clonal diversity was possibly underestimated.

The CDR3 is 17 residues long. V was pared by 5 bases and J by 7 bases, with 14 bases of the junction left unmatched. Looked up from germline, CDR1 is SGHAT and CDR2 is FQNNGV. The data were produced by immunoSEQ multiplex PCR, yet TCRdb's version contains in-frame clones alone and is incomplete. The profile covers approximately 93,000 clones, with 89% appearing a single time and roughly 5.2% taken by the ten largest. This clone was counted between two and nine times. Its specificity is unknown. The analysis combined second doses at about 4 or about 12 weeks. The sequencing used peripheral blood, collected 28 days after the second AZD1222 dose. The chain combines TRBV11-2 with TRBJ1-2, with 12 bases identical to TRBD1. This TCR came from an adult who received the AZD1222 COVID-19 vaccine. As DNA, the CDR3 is TGTGCCAGCAGCCTTGTCCCGGGACAGGGGGCAGCGGGTGGCTACACCTTC. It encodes CASSLVPGQGAAGGYTF.